The rows below give T cell receptor beta chains drawn from one sample of a study of blood T cell repertoires in COVID-19. Sequencing was performed with immunoSEQ multiplex PCR; in TCRdb, only in-frame clones are kept and a portion is missing. The data contain more than 75,000 clones, 70% to 90% of them singletons. The specimen sequenced was peripheral blood. These receptors originate from a woman in her 70s with acute or convalescent COVID-19. The CDR3 runs from the conserved cysteine through the conserved F or W. A D gene is named only where the DNA matches it firmly. Part of the rows lack a size; the others show once, few, many or a class for expanded clones.

V gene	D gene	clone size	J gene	CDR3 DNA	CDR3 protein
TRBV4-1	NA	few	TRBJ1-5	TGCGCCAGCAGCCAAGGGCGTGTCGGGGTTGGGAATCAGCCCCAGCATTTT	CASSQGRVGVGNQPQHF
TRBV27	TRBD1	NA	TRBJ1-1	TGTGCCAGCAGACACCAGGGCATTACCGGGACAGGCTTTGGGACTGAAGCTTTCTTT	CASRHQGITGTGFGTEAFF
TRBV14	TRBD1	NA	TRBJ2-5	TGTGCCAGCAGCCAAGGGCCAGGGGGCCTACGGGAGACCCAGTACTTC	CASSQGPGGLRETQYF
TRBV2	TRBD1	NA	TRBJ2-1	TGTGCCAGCAGTGAAACCGGGACAGGGGCGGGGTACAATGAGCAGTTCTTC	CASSETGTGAGYNEQFF
TRBV19	NA	NA	TRBJ1-1	TGTGCCAGTAGTATCGGGGAGGGAGGGAGAGTGAACACTGAAGCTTTCTTT	CASSIGEGGRVNTEAFF
TRBV9	TRBD2	NA	TRBJ2-2	TGTGCCAGCAGCGCAACTAGCGGGAGTTCCGGGGAGCTGTTTTTT	CASSATSGSSGELFF
TRBV29-1	NA	NA	TRBJ2-7	TGCAGCGTCGCCGGGACATCAGGCTCCTACGAGCAGTACTTC	CSVAGTSGSYEQYF
TRBV21-1	NA	NA	TRBJ2-7	TGTGCCAGCAGCAAAGCTCGGACAGGGGCCTACGAGCAGTACTTC	CASSKARTGAYEQYF
TRBV7-3	TRBD1	NA	TRBJ2-2	TGTGCCAGCAGCCCGCTACTGGGGACAGGGGACACCGGGGAGCTGTTTTTT	CASSPLLGTGDTGELFF
TRBV12-3/TRBV12-4	NA	NA	TRBJ1-2	TGTGCCAGCAGCCCCCTTAACTATGGCTACACCTTC	CASSPLNYGYTF
TRBV6-5	NA	NA	TRBJ1-2	TGTGCCAGCACCACTTTTCCAGGATATGGCTACACCTTC	CASTTFPGYGYTF
TRBV7-9	TRBD1	few	TRBJ2-5	TGTGCCAGCAGCTTAGGGTTTTCGGGACAGGGTGGAGAGACCCAGTACTTC	CASSLGFSGQGGETQYF
TRBV5-1	NA	few	TRBJ2-5	TGCGCCAGCAGCAGCGGACAGAAAGTCAAGTACTTC	CASSSGQKVKYF
TRBV7-2	NA	NA	TRBJ2-7	TGTGCCAGCAGCCCGCCAGGGGAATTTAACGAGCAGTACTTC	CASSPPGEFNEQYF
TRBV5-5	NA	NA	TRBJ1-1	TGTGCCAGCAGCTTGTCTGGCGGAAACACTGAAGCTTTCTTT	CASSLSGGNTEAFF